This TCR beta chain was retrieved from a study of blood T cell repertoires in COVID-19. Overall study context: COVID-19 samples collected from the United States, Italy and Spain covered acute and convalescent phases. T cells, B-cell-depleted T cells, or PBMCs provided the cDNA or gDNA that served as material.

Assay used: immunoSEQ multiplex PCR; TCRdb lists only in-frame clones, some missing. The data show roughly 230,000 clones, approximately 88% seen once. Concerning this clone itself: At one of its ends the junction is not consistent with the germline gene, which may arise from a read error.

The sequenced sample was peripheral blood. The TCR comes from a human donor in a cohort sampled during active COVID-19.

The CDR3 region is CASSLKARGLSQETQYF. For the CDR3, the DNA is TGTGCTAGCAGCTTAAAGGCGCGGGGGCTCTCCCAAGAGACCCAGTACTTC. The gene calls are TRBV7-7 and TRBJ2-5, with a tentative D call TRBD2 (7 bases). The CDR3 has 17 amino acids. Germline V gene data show CDR1 as SSHAT and CDR2 as FNYEAQ (reference sequence).